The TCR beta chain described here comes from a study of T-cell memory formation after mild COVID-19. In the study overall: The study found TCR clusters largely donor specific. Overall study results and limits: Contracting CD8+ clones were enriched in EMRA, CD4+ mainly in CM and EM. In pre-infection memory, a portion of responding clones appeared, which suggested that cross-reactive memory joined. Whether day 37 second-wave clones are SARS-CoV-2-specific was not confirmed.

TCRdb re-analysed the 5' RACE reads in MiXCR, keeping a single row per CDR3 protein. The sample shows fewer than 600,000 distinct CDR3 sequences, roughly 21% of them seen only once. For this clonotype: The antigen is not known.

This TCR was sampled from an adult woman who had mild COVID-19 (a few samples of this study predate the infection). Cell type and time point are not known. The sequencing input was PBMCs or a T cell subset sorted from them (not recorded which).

The CDR3 nucleotides are TGCAGCGCTACTCGGGAGGGCCCGGGCAATGAGCAGTTCTTC. Translating it yields CSATREGPGNEQFF. The chain combines TRBV29-1 with TRBJ2-1; 8 bases fit TRBD2. The CDR3 totals 14 residues. Germline-derived CDR1 and CDR2 are SQVTM and ANQGSEA. V lost 7 bases, J lost 6 bases, and 11 bases stayed unmatched.